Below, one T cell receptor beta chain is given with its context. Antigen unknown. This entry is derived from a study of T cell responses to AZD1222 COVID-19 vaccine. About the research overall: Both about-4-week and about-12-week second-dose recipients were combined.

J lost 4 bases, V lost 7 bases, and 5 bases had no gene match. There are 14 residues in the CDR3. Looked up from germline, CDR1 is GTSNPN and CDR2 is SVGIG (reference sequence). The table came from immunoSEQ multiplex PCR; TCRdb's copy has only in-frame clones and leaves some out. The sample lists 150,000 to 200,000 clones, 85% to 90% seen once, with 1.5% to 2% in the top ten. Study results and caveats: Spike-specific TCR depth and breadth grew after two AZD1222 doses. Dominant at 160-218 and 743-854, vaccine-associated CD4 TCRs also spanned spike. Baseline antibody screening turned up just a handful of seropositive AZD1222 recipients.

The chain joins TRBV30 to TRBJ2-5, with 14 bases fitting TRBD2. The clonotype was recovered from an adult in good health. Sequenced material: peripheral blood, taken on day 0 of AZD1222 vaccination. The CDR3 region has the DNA TGTGCCTCGACTAGCGGGAGGGCGGGAGAGACCCAGTACTTC. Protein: CASTSGRAGETQYF.